This T cell receptor beta chain originates from a study of regulatory T cells in long-lasting Graves disease. Broader study findings: Persistent disease was characterized by preferential usage of TRBV28, TRBJ1-2 and TRBJ2-5. Accuracy might have suffered from few samples.

This clonotype was recorded a few times. Antigen unknown. Arm-PCR of CDR3 regions with iRepertoire HTBI primers generated TCR beta libraries. One entry per CDR3 protein results from TCRdb running MiXCR on the multiplex PCR reads. The sample records some 600,000 distinct CDR3 sequences, around 15% being singletons. This CDR3 contains 23 residues. The germline CDR1 and CDR2 sequences are DFQATT and SNEGSKA (reference sequence). V was pared by 0 bases and J by 8 bases, with 33 bases of the junction left unmatched. Sample time point: newly diagnosed GD, antithyroid drugs for less than 3 months. PBMC RNA was the source of the TCR library. The authors diagnosed Graves' disease using American Thyroid Association guidelines. Another study also made use of these data, one on T cells in Graves' hyperthyroidism and ophthalmopathy. As that study records: Ophthalmopathy and stable hyperthyroidism were separated by a 13 V-J model.

The TCR was taken from a man younger than 30 with Graves disease. This chain joins TRBV20-1 and TRBJ2-1; 8 bases are shared with TRBD2. Sequencing was performed on peripheral blood mononuclear cells (PBMCs), taken at new diagnosis, from a patient treated with antithyroid drugs. The DNA for the CDR3 is TGCAGTGCTAGAGACGCCCACGGATCCTCGGTGGGGCGGGAGGTTAGAGGTGTGGATGAGCAGTTCTTC. Translation: CSARDAHGSSVGREVRGVDEQFF.